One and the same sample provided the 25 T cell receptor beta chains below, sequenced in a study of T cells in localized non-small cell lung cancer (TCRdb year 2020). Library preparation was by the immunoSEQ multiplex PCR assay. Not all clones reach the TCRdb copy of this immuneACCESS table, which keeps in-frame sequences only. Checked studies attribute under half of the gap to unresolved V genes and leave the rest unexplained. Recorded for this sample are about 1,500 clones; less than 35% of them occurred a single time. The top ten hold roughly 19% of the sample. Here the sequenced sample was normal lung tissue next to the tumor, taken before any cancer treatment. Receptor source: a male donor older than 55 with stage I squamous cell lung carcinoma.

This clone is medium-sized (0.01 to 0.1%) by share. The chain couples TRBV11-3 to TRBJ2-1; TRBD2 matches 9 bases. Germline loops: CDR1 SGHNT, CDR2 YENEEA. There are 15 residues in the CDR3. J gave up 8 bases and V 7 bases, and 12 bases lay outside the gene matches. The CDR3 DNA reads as TGTGCCAGCACCCTTAGGGCTAGCGGGACCGATGAGCAGTTCTTC. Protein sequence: CASTLRASGTDEQFF.

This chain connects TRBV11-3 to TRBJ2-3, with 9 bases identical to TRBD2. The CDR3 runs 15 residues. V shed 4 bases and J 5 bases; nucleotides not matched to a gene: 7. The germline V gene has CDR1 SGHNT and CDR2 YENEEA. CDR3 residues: CASSSSAGGRDTQYF. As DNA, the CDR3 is TGTGCCAGCAGCTCCTCAGCGGGAGGAAGAGATACGCAGTATTTT.

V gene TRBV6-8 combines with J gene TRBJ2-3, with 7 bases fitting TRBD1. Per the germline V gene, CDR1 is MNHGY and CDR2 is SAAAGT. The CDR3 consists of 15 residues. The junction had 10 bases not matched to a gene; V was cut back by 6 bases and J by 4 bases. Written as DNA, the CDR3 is TGTGCCAGCAGCCCAACTGAGGGGGCGGCAGATACGCAGTATTTT. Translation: CASSPTEGAADTQYF.

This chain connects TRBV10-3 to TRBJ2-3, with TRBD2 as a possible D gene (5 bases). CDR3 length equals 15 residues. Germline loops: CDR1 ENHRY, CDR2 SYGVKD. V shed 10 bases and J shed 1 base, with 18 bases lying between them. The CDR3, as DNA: TGTGCCAGCTCCCCCGGAAGCGGACGCACAGATACGCAGTATTTT. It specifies CASSPGSGRTDTQYF.

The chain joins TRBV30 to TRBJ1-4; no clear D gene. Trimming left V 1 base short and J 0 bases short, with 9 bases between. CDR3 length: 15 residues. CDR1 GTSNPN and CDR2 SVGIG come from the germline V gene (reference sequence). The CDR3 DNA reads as TGTGCCTGGAGTGCCATGCCTGCAACTAATGAAAAACTGTTTTTT. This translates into CAWSAMPATNEKLFF.

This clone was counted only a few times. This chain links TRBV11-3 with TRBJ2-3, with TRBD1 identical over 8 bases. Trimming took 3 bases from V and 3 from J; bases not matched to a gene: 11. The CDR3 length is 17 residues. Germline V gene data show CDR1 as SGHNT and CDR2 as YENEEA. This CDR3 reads CASSFGVQGGRTDTQYF. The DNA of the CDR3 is TGTGCCAGCAGCTTCGGGGTACAGGGGGGTCGGACAGATACGCAGTATTTT. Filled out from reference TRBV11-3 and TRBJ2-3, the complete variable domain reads EAGVVQSPRYKIIEKKQPVAFWCNPISGHNTLYWYLQNLGQGPELLIRYENEEAVDDSQLPKDRFSAERLKGVDSTLKIQPAELGDSAVYLCASSFGVQGGRTDTQYFGPGTRLTVL.

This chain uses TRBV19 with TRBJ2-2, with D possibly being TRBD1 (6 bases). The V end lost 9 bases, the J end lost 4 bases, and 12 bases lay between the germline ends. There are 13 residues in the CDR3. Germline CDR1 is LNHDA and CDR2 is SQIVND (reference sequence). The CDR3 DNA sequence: TGTGCCAGCTACAGGGACCTCACCGGGGAGCTGTTTTTT. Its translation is CASYRDLTGELFF.

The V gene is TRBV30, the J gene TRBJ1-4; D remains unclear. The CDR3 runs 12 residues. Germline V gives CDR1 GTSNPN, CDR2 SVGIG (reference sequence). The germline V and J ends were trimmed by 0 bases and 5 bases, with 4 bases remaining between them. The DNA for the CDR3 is TGTGCCTGGAGTGTAGGGAATGAAAAACTGTTTTTT. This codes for CAWSVGNEKLFF.

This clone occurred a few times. The CDR3 region is CASSLAQDNLGTQYF. In DNA form, the CDR3 reads TGTGCCAGCAGCTTGGCCCAGGACAACTTGGGGACCCAGTACTTC. The chain uses TRBV11-3 and TRBJ2-5, with a possible D match to TRBD1 (5 bases). Germline loops: CDR1 SGHNT, CDR2 YENEEA. V lost 3 bases to trimming and J lost 7 bases, with 18 bases between them. CDR3 length: 15 amino acids.

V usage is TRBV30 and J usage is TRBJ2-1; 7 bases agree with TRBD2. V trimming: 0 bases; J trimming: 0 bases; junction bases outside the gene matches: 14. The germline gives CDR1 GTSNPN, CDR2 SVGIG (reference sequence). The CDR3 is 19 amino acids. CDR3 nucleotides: TGTGCCTGGAGTGTAATTGTGGGCGGGAGTCGCAGCTCCTACAATGAGCAGTTCTTC. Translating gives CAWSVIVGGSRSSYNEQFF.

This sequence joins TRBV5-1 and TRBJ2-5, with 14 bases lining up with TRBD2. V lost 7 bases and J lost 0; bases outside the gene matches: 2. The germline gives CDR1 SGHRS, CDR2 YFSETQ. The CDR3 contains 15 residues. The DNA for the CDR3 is TGCGCCAGCCAGGGACTAGCGGGAGACCAAGAGACCCAGTACTTC. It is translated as CASQGLAGDQETQYF. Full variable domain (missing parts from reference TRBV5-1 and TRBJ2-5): KAGVTQTPRYLIKTRGQQVTLSCSPISGHRSVSWYQQTPGQGLQFLFEYFSETQRNKGNFPGRFSGRQFSNSRSEMNVSTLELGDSALYLCASQGLAGDQETQYFGPGTRLLVL.

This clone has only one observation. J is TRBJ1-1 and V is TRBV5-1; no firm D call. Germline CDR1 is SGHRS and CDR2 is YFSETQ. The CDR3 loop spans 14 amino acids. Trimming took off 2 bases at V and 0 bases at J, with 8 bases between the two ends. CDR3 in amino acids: CASSFGSMNTEAFF. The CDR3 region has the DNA TGCGCCAGCAGCTTCGGAAGTATGAACACTGAAGCTTTCTTT.

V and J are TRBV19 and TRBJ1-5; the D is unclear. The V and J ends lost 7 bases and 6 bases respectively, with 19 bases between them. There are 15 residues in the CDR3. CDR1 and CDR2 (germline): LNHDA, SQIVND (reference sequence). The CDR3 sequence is CASIPRANPGQPQHF. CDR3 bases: TGTGCCAGTATCCCCCGGGCCAACCCAGGTCAGCCCCAGCATTTT.

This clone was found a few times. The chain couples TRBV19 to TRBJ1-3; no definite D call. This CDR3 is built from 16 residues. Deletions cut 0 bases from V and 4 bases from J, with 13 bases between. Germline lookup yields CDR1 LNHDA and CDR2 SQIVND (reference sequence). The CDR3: CASSIDRTPMGNTIYF. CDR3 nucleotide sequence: TGTGCCAGTAGTATAGATCGTACGCCAATGGGAAACACCATATATTTT.

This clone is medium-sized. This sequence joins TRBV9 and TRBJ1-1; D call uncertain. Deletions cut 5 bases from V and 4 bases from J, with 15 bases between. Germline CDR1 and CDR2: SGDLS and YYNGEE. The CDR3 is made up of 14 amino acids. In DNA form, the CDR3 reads TGTGCCAGCAGTGTTGGCAGTCGGTTCACTGAAGCTTTCTTT. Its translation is CASSVGSRFTEAFF.

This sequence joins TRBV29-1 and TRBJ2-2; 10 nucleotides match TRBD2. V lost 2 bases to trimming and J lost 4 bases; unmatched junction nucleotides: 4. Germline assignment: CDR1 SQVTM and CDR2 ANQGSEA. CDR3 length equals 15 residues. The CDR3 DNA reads TGCAGCGTTGAAACCCGACTAGCGGGCACCGGGGAGCTGTTTTTT. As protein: CSVETRLAGTGELFF.

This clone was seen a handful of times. The CDR3: CASSFGGGGNTIYF. The CDR3 DNA is TGTGCCAGCAGCTTCGGGGGCGGTGGAAACACCATATATTTT. J is TRBJ1-3 and V is TRBV11-3, with D perhaps TRBD1 (6 bases). The ends were cut back, 3 bases at V and 3 bases at J, with 9 bases in the middle. Germline CDR1 is SGHNT and CDR2 is YENEEA. The CDR3 covers 14 residues.

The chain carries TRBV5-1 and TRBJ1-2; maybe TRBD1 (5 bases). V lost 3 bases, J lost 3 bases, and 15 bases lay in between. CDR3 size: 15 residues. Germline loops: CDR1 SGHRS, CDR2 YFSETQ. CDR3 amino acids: CASSWGKGGDYGYTF. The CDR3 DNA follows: TGCGCCAGCAGCTGGGGGAAGGGAGGGGACTATGGCTACACCTTC.

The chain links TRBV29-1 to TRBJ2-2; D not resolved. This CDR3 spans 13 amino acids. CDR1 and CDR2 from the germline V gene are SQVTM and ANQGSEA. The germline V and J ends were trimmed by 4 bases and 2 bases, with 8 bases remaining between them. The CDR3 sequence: CSVVIRNTGELFF. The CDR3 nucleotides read TGCAGCGTTGTCATCCGAAACACCGGGGAGCTGTTTTTT.

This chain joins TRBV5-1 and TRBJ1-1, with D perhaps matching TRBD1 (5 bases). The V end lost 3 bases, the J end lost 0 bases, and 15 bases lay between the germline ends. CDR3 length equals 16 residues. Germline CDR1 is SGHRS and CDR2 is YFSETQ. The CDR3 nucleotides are TGCGCCAGCAGCTCGCCGGGGGGTGGGTTGAACACTGAAGCTTTCTTT. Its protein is CASSSPGGGLNTEAFF.

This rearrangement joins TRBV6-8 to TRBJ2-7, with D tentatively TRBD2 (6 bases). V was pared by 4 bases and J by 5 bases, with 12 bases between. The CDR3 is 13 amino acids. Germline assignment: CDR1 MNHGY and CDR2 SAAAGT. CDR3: CASSSGVRHEQYF. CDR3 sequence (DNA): TGTGCCAGCAGTTCGGGGGTTCGGCACGAGCAGTACTTC.

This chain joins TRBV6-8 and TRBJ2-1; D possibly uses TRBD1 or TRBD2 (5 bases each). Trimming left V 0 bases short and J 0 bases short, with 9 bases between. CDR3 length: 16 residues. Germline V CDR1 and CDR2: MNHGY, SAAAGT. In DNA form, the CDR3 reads TGTGCCAGCAGTTACTCTGGGGGAAACTCCTACAATGAGCAGTTCTTC. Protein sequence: CASSYSGGNSYNEQFF.

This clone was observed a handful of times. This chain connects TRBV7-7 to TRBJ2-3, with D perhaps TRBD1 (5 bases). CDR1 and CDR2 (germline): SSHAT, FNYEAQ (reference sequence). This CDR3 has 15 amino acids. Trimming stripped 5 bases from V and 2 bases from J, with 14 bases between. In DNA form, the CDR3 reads TGTGCCAGCAGCGACCAGGGCGGATACACAGATACGCAGTATTTT. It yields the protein CASSDQGGYTDTQYF.

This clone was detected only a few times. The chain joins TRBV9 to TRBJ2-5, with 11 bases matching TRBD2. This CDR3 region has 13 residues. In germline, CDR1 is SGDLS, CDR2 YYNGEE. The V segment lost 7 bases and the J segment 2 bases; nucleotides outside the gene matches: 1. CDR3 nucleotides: TGTGCCAGCCCTAGCGGGAGGCAAGAGACCCAGTACTTC. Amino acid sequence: CASPSGRQETQYF.

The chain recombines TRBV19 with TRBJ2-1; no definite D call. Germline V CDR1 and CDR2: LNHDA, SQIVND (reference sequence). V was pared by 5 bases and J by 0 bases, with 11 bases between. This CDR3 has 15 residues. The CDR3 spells CASSSDPNSYNEQFF. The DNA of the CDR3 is TGTGCCAGTAGTTCGGACCCTAACTCCTACAATGAGCAGTTCTTC.